Below, one TCR beta chain is given with its context. The antigen is undetermined. Some second doses came at about 4 weeks and others at about 12 weeks; these were pooled. Sequenced by immunoSEQ multiplex PCR; TCRdb stores in-frame clones only, minus some. The sample has about 200,000 clones, approximately 95% seen once; the top ten hold about 1%. CDR3 length: 15 residues. Germline CDR1 and CDR2: SGDLS and YYNGEE. V lost 0 bases and J 3 bases, leaving 12 bases between the germline ends. The entry originates in a study of T cell responses to AZD1222 COVID-19 vaccine. Findings and limits, study-wide: Along spike, vaccine-associated CD4 TCRs were found throughout, with dominance at 160-218 and 743-854. It should be noted that donors were predominantly white British and more often female, and clonal diversity was possibly underestimated.

The receptor comes from an adult who received the AZD1222 COVID-19 vaccine. Sequences were derived from peripheral blood, sampled 28 days after the second AZD1222 dose. V usage is TRBV9 and J usage is TRBJ1-2; D possibly corresponds to TRBD1 (5 bases). CDR3 coding DNA: TGTGCCAGCAGCGTAGATGGGGCTGGGGACTATGGCTACACCTTC. Translated: CASSVDGAGDYGYTF.